The rows below give T cell receptor beta chains drawn from one sample of a study of blood T cell repertoires in COVID-19. Generated by immunoSEQ multiplex PCR, the TCRdb table keeps only in-frame clones and is missing some. The sample yields about 250,000 clones, 70% to 85% seen once. Sequencing used peripheral blood. Receptors originate from a man older than 75 with acute or convalescent COVID-19. CDR3s include the opening cysteine and the closing phenylalanine or tryptophan. The order of the fields is clone size, V gene, D gene, J gene, CDR3 protein, CDR3 DNA. A D gene is named only where the DNA matches it firmly. Not every row has a clone size; where given, it reads once, few, many or a size class.

>few|TRBV5-8|TRBD1|TRBJ1-5
CASTLEGWTGPNQPQHF
TGTGCCAGCACCTTGGAAGGCTGGACAGGGCCGAATCAGCCCCAGCATTTT
>once|TRBV7-6|TRBD1|TRBJ2-5
CASSLASSGTGETQYF
TGTGCCAGCAGCTTAGCTTCTAGTGGGACAGGCGAGACCCAGTACTTC
>NA|TRBV28|NA|TRBJ1-1
CASSQLVTEAFF
TGTGCCAGCAGTCAACTCGTCACTGAAGCTTTCTTT
>NA|TRBV27|NA|TRBJ1-4
CASSMGSRWSVTNEKLFF
TGTGCCAGCAGTATGGGCAGTAGGTGGTCGGTAACTAATGAAAAACTGTTTTTT
>NA|TRBV7-2|NA|TRBJ1-6
CASSLAAQGNSPLHF
TGTGCCAGCAGCTTAGCGGCACAGGGAAATTCACCCCTCCACTTT
>NA|TRBV6-4|TRBD1|TRBJ1-2
CASSDSGQGVGYTF
TGTGCCAGCAGTGACTCGGGACAGGGCGTTGGCTACACCTTC
>NA|TRBV7-9|NA|TRBJ1-1
CASSSGGRNTEAFF
TGTGCCAGCAGCTCGGGGGGCAGGAACACTGAAGCTTTCTTT
>NA|TRBV6-5|TRBD1|TRBJ1-6
CASSRDRWSPLHF
TGTGCCAGCAGTAGGGACAGATGGTCACCCCTCCACTTT
>NA|TRBV4-1|TRBD1|TRBJ2-7
CASSQDPRDRLSYEQYF
TGCGCCAGCAGCCAAGATCCACGGGACAGGTTATCCTACGAGCAGTACTTC
>NA|TRBV24-1|NA|TRBJ1-2
CATSADRTRGYTF
TGTGCCACCAGTGCTGACAGGACCCGCGGCTACACCTTC
>NA|TRBV19|NA|TRBJ2-4
CATRDRPKNIQYF
TGTGCCACCCGAGACAGGCCCAAAAACATTCAGTACTTC
>NA|TRBV11-2|TRBD1|TRBJ2-4
CASSSSGTVLQGIQYF
TGTGCCAGCAGCTCCTCCGGGACAGTGCTTCAGGGCATTCAGTACTTC
>once|TRBV4-1|TRBD2|TRBJ2-1
CASSQSLAGIKKQFF
TGCGCCAGCAGCCAATCATTAGCGGGCATTAAAAAGCAGTTCTTC
>NA|TRBV2|NA|TRBJ1-5
CASSADNGSNQPQHF
TGTGCCAGCAGCGCGGACAACGGTAGCAATCAGCCCCAGCATTTT
>NA|TRBV25-1|NA|TRBJ1-6
CASSPSGGRHSPLHF
TGTGCCAGCAGTCCCTCGGGAGGGAGACATTCACCCCTCCACTTT
>NA|TRBV11-2|TRBD2|TRBJ2-7
CASSSGAGGPYEQYF
TGTGCCAGCAGCTCCGGAGCGGGAGGGCCATACGAGCAGTACTTC
>many|TRBV18|NA|TRBJ1-5
CASSPGQGANLFQPQHF
TGTGCCAGCTCACCAGGGCAGGGCGCAAACTTATTTCAGCCCCAGCATTTT
>few|TRBV5-1|NA|TRBJ1-1
CASSLAGIEAFF
TGCGCCAGCAGCTTGGCCGGGATTGAAGCTTTCTTT
>NA|TRBV27|TRBD1|TRBJ2-4
CASSFSGTGLPKNIQYF
TGTGCCAGCAGTTTTTCCGGGACAGGGTTACCCAAAAACATTCAGTACTTC
>NA|TRBV28|TRBD1|TRBJ2-7
CASSLRWGQGRTYEQYF
TGTGCCAGCAGCCTGCGCTGGGGACAGGGACGAACCTACGAGCAGTACTTC
>NA|TRBV27|TRBD2|TRBJ2-1
CASSLAGGQNEQFF
TGTGCCAGCAGTTTAGCGGGAGGGCAGAATGAGCAGTTCTTC
>NA|TRBV3-1/TRBV3-2|NA|TRBJ1-3
CASSQDGQSSGNTIYF
TGTGCCAGCAGCCAAGATGGACAGTCCTCTGGAAACACCATATATTTT
>NA|TRBV12-5|NA|TRBJ2-1
CASGNQGISYNEQFF
TGTGCTAGTGGTAATCAGGGGATCTCCTACAATGAGCAGTTCTTC
>NA|TRBV20-1|NA|TRBJ2-7
CSALSPYEQYF
TGCAGTGCTCTATCACCCTACGAGCAGTACTTC
>NA|TRBV19|NA|TRBJ2-3
CASSLVPGVSTDTQYF
TGTGCCAGTAGCCTAGTTCCCGGGGTGAGCACAGATACGCAGTATTTT
>NA|TRBV30|TRBD1|TRBJ2-7
CAWSKDRGYEQYF
TGTGCCTGGAGTAAGGACAGGGGATACGAGCAGTACTTC
>few|TRBV6-1|NA|TRBJ1-5
CASSDGADSNQPQHF
TGTGCCAGCAGTGATGGGGCGGATAGCAATCAGCCCCAGCATTTT
>NA|TRBV28|TRBD1|TRBJ2-7
CATTNRGTYEQYF
TGTGCCACCACTAACAGGGGAACCTACGAGCAGTACTTC
>NA|TRBV18|TRBD1|TRBJ2-5
CASSPPTVTGGHKTQYF
TGTGCCAGCTCACCACCCACCGTGACAGGGGGCCATAAGACCCAGTACTTC
>NA|TRBV5-1|TRBD2|TRBJ2-5
CASSLALAGQETQYF
TGCGCCAGCAGCTTGGCCCTAGCGGGACAAGAGACCCAGTACTTC
>NA|TRBV19|NA|TRBJ2-1
CASSIVIASVGEQFF
TGTGCCAGTAGTATAGTAATAGCATCGGTAGGTGAGCAGTTCTTC
>NA|TRBV30|NA|TRBJ1-2
CAWSPKGSPNYGYTF
TGTGCCTGGAGTCCGAAAGGGAGTCCTAACTATGGCTACACCTTC
>NA|TRBV13|TRBD1|TRBJ1-3
CASSLLGTGGAGNTIYF
TGTGCCAGCAGCTTATTGGGGACAGGGGGCGCTGGAAACACCATATATTTT
>NA|TRBV28|NA|TRBJ2-1
CASSLESAREQFF
TGTGCCAGCAGTTTGGAGAGCGCACGAGAGCAGTTCTTC
>NA|TRBV6-5|NA|TRBJ1-6
CASRLGLYNSPLHF
TGTGCCAGCAGGCTGGGGCTGTATAATTCACCCCTCCACTTT
>NA|TRBV1|NA|TRBJ1-1
CTSSQRQGRTEAFF
TGCACCAGCAGCCAAAGACAGGGGAGGACTGAAGCTTTCTTT